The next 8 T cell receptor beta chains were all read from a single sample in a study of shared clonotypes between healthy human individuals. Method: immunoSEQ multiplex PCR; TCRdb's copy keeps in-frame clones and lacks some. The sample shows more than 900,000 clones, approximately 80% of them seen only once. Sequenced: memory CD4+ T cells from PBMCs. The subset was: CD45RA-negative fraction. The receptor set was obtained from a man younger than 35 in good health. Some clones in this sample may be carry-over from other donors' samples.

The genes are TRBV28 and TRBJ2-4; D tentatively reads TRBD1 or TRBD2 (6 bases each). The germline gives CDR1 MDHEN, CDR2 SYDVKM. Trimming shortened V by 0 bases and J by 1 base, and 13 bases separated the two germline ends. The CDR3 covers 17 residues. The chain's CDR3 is CASSLWSGAGAKNIQYF. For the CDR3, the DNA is TGTGCCAGCAGTTTATGGTCGGGGGCGGGGGCCAAAAACATTCAGTACTTC.

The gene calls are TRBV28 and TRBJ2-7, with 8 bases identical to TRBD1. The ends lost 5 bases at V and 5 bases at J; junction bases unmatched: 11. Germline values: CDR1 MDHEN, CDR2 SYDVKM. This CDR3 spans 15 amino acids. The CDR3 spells CASSAPGGGTDEQYF. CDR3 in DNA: TGTGCCAGCAGTGCCCCAGGGGGCGGTACAGACGAGCAGTACTTC.

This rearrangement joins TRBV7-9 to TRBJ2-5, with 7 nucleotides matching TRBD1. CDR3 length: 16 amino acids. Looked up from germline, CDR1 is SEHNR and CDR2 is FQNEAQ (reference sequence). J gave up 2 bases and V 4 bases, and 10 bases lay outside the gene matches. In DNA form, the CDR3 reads TGTGCCAGCAGCTCCCGACAGGGCCCAATACAAGAGACCCAGTACTTC. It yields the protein CASSSRQGPIQETQYF.

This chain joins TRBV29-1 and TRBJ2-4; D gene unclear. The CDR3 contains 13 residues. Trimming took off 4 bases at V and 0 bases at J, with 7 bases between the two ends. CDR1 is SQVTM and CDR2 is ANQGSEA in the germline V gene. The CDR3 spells CSVALLAKNIQYF. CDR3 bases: TGCAGCGTTGCGTTGCTAGCCAAAAACATTCAGTACTTC.

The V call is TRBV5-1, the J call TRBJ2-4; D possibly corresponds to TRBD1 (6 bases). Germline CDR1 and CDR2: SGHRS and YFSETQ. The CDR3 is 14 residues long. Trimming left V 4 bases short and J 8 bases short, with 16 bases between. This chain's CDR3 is CASSREGRGDIQYF. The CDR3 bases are TGCGCCAGCAGCCGCGAGGGCAGGGGCGACATTCAGTACTTC.

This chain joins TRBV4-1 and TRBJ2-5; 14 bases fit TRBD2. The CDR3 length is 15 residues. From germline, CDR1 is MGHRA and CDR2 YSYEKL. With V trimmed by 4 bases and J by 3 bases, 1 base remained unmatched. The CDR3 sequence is CASSPGLAGEETQYF. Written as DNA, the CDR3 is TGCGCCAGCAGCCCGGGACTAGCGGGAGAAGAGACCCAGTACTTC.

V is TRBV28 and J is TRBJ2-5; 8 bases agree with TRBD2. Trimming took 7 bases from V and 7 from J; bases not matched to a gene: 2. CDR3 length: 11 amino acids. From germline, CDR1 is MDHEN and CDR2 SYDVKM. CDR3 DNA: TGTGCCAGCACCGCGGGGGGGACCCAGTACTTC. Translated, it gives CASTAGGTQYF.

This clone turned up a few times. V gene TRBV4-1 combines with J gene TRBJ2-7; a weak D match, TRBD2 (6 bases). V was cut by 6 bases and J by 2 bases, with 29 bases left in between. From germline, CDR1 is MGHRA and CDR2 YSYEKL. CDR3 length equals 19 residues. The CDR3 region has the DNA TGCGCCAGCAGTCGAAGTCACCGGGGATCGGCTAGCGAAACCTACGAGCAGTACTTC. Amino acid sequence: CASSRSHRGSASETYEQYF.